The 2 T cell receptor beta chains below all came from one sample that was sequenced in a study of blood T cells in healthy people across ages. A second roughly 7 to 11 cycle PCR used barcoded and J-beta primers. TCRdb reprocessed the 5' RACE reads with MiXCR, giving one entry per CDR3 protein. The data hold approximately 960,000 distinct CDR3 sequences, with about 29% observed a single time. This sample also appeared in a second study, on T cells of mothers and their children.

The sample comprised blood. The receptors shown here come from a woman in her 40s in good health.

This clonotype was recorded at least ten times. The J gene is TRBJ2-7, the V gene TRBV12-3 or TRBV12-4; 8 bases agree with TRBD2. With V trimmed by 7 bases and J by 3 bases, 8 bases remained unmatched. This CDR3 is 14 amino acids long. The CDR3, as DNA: TGTGCCAGCACCCTAAGCGGGGGTCTCTACGAGCAGTACTTC. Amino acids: CASTLSGGLYEQYF.

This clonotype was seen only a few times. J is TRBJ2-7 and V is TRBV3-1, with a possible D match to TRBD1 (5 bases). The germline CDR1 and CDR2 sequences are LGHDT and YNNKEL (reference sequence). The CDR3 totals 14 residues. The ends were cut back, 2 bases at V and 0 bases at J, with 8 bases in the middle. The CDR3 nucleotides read TGTGCCAGCAGCCAAACGGACAACTCCTACGAGCAGTACTTC. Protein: CASSQTDNSYEQYF.